A single sample is the source of the 32 T cell receptor beta chains below, sequenced in a study of shared clonotypes between healthy human individuals. Using immunoSEQ multiplex PCR, the repertoire was profiled, and TCRdb retains in-frame clones only, with some absent. The data show about 1 million clones, with about 74% seen just once and over 1.3% held by the top ten. The sample comprised memory CD4+ T cells sorted from blood. Subset noted: CD45RA-negative fraction. The source of these receptors is a man in his late teens or twenties in good health.

The J gene is TRBJ1-1, the V gene TRBV6-1; D not resolved. The V gene's germline CDR1 is MNHNS and CDR2 SASEGT. The CDR3 is made up of 12 amino acids. The V and J ends lost 2 bases and 6 bases respectively, with 7 bases between them. The CDR3 loop reads CASSEKLPEAFF. Here the CDR3 DNA reads TGTGCCAGCAGTGAAAAGCTCCCTGAAGCTTTCTTT.

The V gene is TRBV19, the J gene TRBJ1-1; no clear D gene. CDR1 LNHDA and CDR2 SQIVND come from the germline V gene (reference sequence). This CDR3 has 14 residues. V was trimmed by 2 bases and J by 1 base, leaving 8 bases between them. CDR3 loop: CASSIPAGNTEAFF. CDR3 DNA: TGTGCCAGTAGTATACCCGCCGGGAACACTGAAGCTTTCTTT.

This clone has only one observation. A far larger clone is one nucleotide away, so this likely arose from a read error. Other nucleotide sequences from this sample produce the same CDR3. The rearrangement joins TRBV7-2 to TRBJ2-5, with D possibly TRBD2 on 6 matching bases. Trimming took off 3 bases at V and 2 bases at J, with 13 bases between the two ends. The V gene's germline CDR1 is SGHTA and CDR2 FQGNSA. The CDR3 contains 15 residues. CDR3 loop: CASSLVLARQETQYF. The CDR3 nucleotides are TGTGCCAGCAGCTTGGTCCTAGCGAGGCAAGAGACCCAGTACTTC.

The chain couples TRBV27 to TRBJ2-1, with TRBD2 matching over 13 bases. J lost 8 bases, V lost 5 bases, and 9 bases had no gene match. The CDR3 is 16 residues long. The germline CDR1 and CDR2 sequences are MNHEY and SMNVEV (reference sequence). CDR3 nucleotide sequence: TGTGCCAGCAGTCTAAGGACTAGCGGGGGTCACGATGAGCAGTTCTTC. Translating gives CASSLRTSGGHDEQFF.

Concerning this clone: At one of its ends the junction is not consistent with the germline gene, which may arise from a read error. Other DNA sequences in the sample encode the same CDR3. This rearrangement joins TRBV5-1 to TRBJ2-5; weak D call: TRBD2 (7 bases). Per germline, CDR1 SGHRS and CDR2 YFSETQ. The CDR3 consists of 14 residues. CDR3 DNA sequence: TGCGCCAGCAGCCCACAGGGAGGGCAAGAAACCCAGTACTTC. It is translated as CASSPQGGQETQYF.

This clone was recorded a few times. The chain links TRBV11-2 to TRBJ1-1; D unclear. V lost 1 base to trimming and J lost 11 bases, with 14 bases between them. The CDR3 runs 13 residues. Germline loops: CDR1 SGHAT, CDR2 FQNNGV. CDR3 sequence reads: CASSLGESGNAFF. CDR3 DNA sequence: TGTGCCAGCAGCTTAGGTGAGTCGGGGAACGCTTTCTTT.

The chain joins TRBV11-2 to TRBJ2-1; D is unclear. Germline V gene lookup returns CDR1 SGHAT and CDR2 FQNNGV. Trimming took 1 base from V and 8 from J, leaving 3 bases between them. The CDR3 has 11 amino acids. CDR3: CASSLAHEQFF. CDR3 in DNA: TGTGCCAGCAGCTTAGCCCATGAGCAGTTCTTC.

This rearrangement joins TRBV28 to TRBJ1-1, with D uncertain. Trimming pared 3 bases from V and 1 base from J, leaving 18 bases between. The CDR3 loop spans 17 amino acids. Germline V CDR1 and CDR2: MDHEN, SYDVKM. This CDR3 reads CASSLLKVIGGNTEAFF. The CDR3 nucleotides read TGTGCCAGCAGTTTGCTGAAGGTAATAGGAGGGAACACTGAAGCTTTCTTT.

This clone was detected only once. The rearrangement links TRBV2 to TRBJ1-5; 8 nucleotides align to TRBD1. The CDR3 is 12 amino acids. V lost 3 bases to trimming and J lost 12 bases; unmatched junction nucleotides: 4. In germline, CDR1 is SNHLY, CDR2 FYNNEI. The CDR3 loop reads CASSDDRGYQHF. Written as DNA, the CDR3 is TGTGCCAGCAGTGACGACAGGGGATACCAGCATTTT. The complete variable domain, with remaining parts taken from reference TRBV2 and TRBJ1-5, reads EPEVTQTPSHQVTQMGQEVILRCVPISNHLYFYWYRQILGQKVEFLVSFYNNEISEKSEIFDDQFSVERPDGSNFTLKIRSTKLEDSAMYFCASSDDRGYQHFGDGTRLSIL.

The V gene is TRBV6-6, the J gene TRBJ1-1, with D possibly matching TRBD1 (6 bases). Trimming left V 6 bases short and J 7 bases short, with 15 bases between. This CDR3 contains 13 residues. The germline V gene encodes CDR1 MNHNY and CDR2 SVGAGI (reference sequence). CDR3 loop: CASSRRTAVEAFF. CDR3 sequence (DNA): TGTGCCAGCAGCCGACGGACAGCCGTTGAAGCTTTCTTT.

This clone turned up a few times. In nucleotides, the CDR3 is TGTGCCAGCAGCGTGAACGGCGGACGTAATGAAAAACTGTTTTTT. As protein: CASSVNGGRNEKLFF. V and J are TRBV9 and TRBJ1-4; D ambiguous. The V end lost 2 bases, the J end lost 4 bases, and 12 bases lay between the germline ends. The CDR3 is 15 amino acids. Germline lookup yields CDR1 SGDLS and CDR2 YYNGEE.

This clone was seen a single time. The chain combines TRBV27 with TRBJ2-6; a weak D match, TRBD1 (5 bases). Between the trimmed V and J ends, which lost 6 bases and 2 bases, there was a span of 5 bases. The CDR3 runs to 13 residues. From germline, CDR1 is MNHEY and CDR2 SMNVEV (reference sequence). CDR3 sequence reads: CASRGAGANVLTF. The CDR3 DNA is TGTGCCAGCAGAGGGGCTGGGGCCAACGTCCTGACTTTC.

The V gene is TRBV28, the J gene TRBJ1-1, with D possibly being TRBD1 (5 bases). V was pared by 4 bases and J by 2 bases, with 17 bases between. Germline values: CDR1 MDHEN, CDR2 SYDVKM. The CDR3 has 16 residues. CDR3 in amino acids: CASSSSTFGGNTEAFF. CDR3 DNA: TGTGCCAGCAGTTCTTCAACTTTCGGGGGTAACACTGAAGCTTTCTTT.

This sequence joins TRBV27 and TRBJ1-3; no definite D call. Trimming pared 5 bases from V and 0 bases from J, leaving 17 bases between. Germline assignment: CDR1 MNHEY and CDR2 SMNVEV (reference sequence). There are 17 residues in the CDR3. The CDR3 spells CASSPRAMGNSGNTIYF. CDR3 DNA: TGTGCCAGCAGTCCGAGGGCAATGGGAAACTCTGGAAACACCATATATTTT.

The V and J genes are TRBV7-9 and TRBJ2-3, with D perhaps matching TRBD1 or TRBD2 (5 bases each). This CDR3 is built from 15 residues. V was pared by 4 bases and J by 4 bases, with 15 bases between. Germline CDR1 and CDR2: SEHNR and FQNEAQ (reference sequence). This chain's CDR3 is CASSSWVGDPDTQYF. Here the CDR3 DNA reads TGTGCCAGCAGCTCGTGGGTAGGGGACCCAGATACGCAGTATTTT.

The chain couples TRBV27 to TRBJ2-7; 8 positions match TRBD1. From germline, CDR1 is MNHEY and CDR2 SMNVEV (reference sequence). V shed 2 bases and J 2 bases; nucleotides not matched to a gene: 2. This CDR3 comprises 14 residues. The CDR3 sequence is CASSLTGGPYEQYF. CDR3 sequence (DNA): TGTGCCAGCAGTTTAACAGGGGGTCCCTACGAGCAGTACTTC.

The gene calls are TRBV5-4 and TRBJ1-3, with 8 bases that match TRBD1. CDR1 SGHNT and CDR2 YYREEE come from the germline V gene (reference sequence). The CDR3 length is 14 residues. Trimming removed 4 bases from V and 4 bases from J; junction bases left unmatched: 4. The DNA for the CDR3 is TGTGCCAGCAGCCTACAGGGGGAAGGAAACACCATATATTTT. Amino acid sequence: CASSLQGEGNTIYF.

Regarding this clone: Since a far larger clone is one base different, this is likely a read error. V and J are TRBV7-2 and TRBJ1-5, with D perhaps TRBD1 (5 bases). Between the trimmed V and J ends, which lost 5 bases and 7 bases, there was a span of 12 bases. CDR1 and CDR2 from the germline V gene are SGHTA and FQGNSA. This CDR3 has 13 residues. DNA of the CDR3: TGTGCCAGCAGCGCAGGGAAATGGCAGCCCCAGCATTTT. Translated: CASSAGKWQPQHF.

The chain links TRBV6-5 to TRBJ2-2; D could derive from TRBD1 or TRBD2 (5 bases each). The V gene lost 4 bases and the J gene lost 2 bases, with 5 bases spanning the gap. The V gene's germline CDR1 is MNHEY and CDR2 SVGAGI. The CDR3 spans 13 residues. The CDR3 region is CASSWDNTGELFF. For the CDR3, the DNA is TGTGCCAGCAGTTGGGACAACACCGGGGAGCTGTTTTTT.

This clone was seen only a few times. The V call is TRBV5-8, the J call TRBJ2-1; unclear D gene. Germline CDR1 and CDR2: SGHTS and YDEGEE. Trimming removed 5 bases at V and 5 bases at J, with 8 bases between. The CDR3 is made up of 12 amino acids. The CDR3 sequence: CASRNRNNEQFF. Here the CDR3 DNA reads TGTGCCAGCAGAAACCGAAACAATGAGCAGTTCTTC.

CDR3 residues: CASSLATGTSPYEQYF. The CDR3 bases are TGCGCCAGCAGCTTGGCTACCGGGACTAGCCCCTACGAGCAGTACTTC. This sequence joins TRBV5-1 and TRBJ2-7, with TRBD2 identical over 9 bases. The CDR3 length is 16 residues. Germline values: CDR1 SGHRS, CDR2 YFSETQ. V gave up 0 bases and J gave up 2 bases; unmatched junction bases: 6.

In this sample, this clone turned up many times. The J gene is TRBJ1-2, the V gene TRBV2; 9 bases line up with TRBD1. Trimming removed 6 bases from V and 2 bases from J; junction bases left unmatched: 7. The CDR3 loop spans 15 amino acids. CDR1 is SNHLY and CDR2 is FYNNEI in the germline V gene. This chain's CDR3 is CASSQGQGSNYGYTF. The DNA of the CDR3 is TGTGCCAGCAGCCAGGGACAGGGCTCGAACTATGGCTACACCTTC.

The V call is TRBV5-1, the J call TRBJ2-2, with 7 bases fitting TRBD1. V was clipped by 4 bases and J by 2 bases; unmatched bases: 5. In germline, CDR1 is SGHRS, CDR2 YFSETQ. CDR3 size: 15 residues. For the CDR3, the DNA is TGCGCCAGCAGCCGGGACAGCCAAAACACCGGGGAGCTGTTTTTT. This encodes CASSRDSQNTGELFF.

V gene TRBV6-1 combines with J gene TRBJ2-1; TRBD2 agrees at 8 bases. V shed 2 bases and J 2 bases; nucleotides not matched to a gene: 8. Per the germline V gene, CDR1 is MNHNS and CDR2 is SASEGT. CDR3 length: 17 amino acids. The CDR3 DNA reads TGTGCCAGCAGTGAAAAGCTAGCGGGTGCCCCCTACAATGAGCAGTTCTTC. The encoded protein is CASSEKLAGAPYNEQFF.

The chain links TRBV5-8 to TRBJ2-6; D is unclear. Looked up from germline, CDR1 is SGHTS and CDR2 is YDEGEE. This CDR3 has 12 amino acids. Trimming removed 4 bases at V and 5 bases at J, with 4 bases between. CDR3 in amino acids: CASSPRANVLTF. The CDR3 DNA is TGTGCCAGCAGCCCACGGGCCAACGTCCTGACTTTC.

The chain is built from TRBV9 and TRBJ2-6; D not certain. The CDR3 sequence is 14 residues long. The germline CDR1 and CDR2 sequences are SGDLS and YYNGEE. Trimming cost V 6 bases and J 1 base, with 8 bases left between them. The CDR3 here is CASKAMSGANVLTF. The CDR3 bases are TGTGCCAGCAAAGCTATGTCTGGGGCCAACGTCCTGACTTTC.

This chain uses TRBV5-1 with TRBJ2-7; 7 bases are shared with TRBD1. Trimming removed 5 bases from V and 7 bases from J; junction bases left unmatched: 6. The CDR3 spans 12 residues. Per the germline V gene, CDR1 is SGHRS and CDR2 is YFSETQ. CDR3 region: CASRQGLGEQYF. The CDR3 bases are TGCGCCAGCAGACAGGGGTTGGGGGAGCAGTACTTC.

The V gene is TRBV27, the J gene TRBJ2-3; no clear D gene. There are 15 residues in the CDR3. Between the trimmed V and J ends, which lost 0 bases and 2 bases, there was a span of 9 bases. The germline V gene encodes CDR1 MNHEY and CDR2 SMNVEV (reference sequence). The CDR3 sequence is CASSLSSRFTDTQYF. The CDR3 DNA is TGTGCCAGCAGTTTATCGAGCAGGTTCACAGATACGCAGTATTTT.

This chain uses TRBV30 with TRBJ2-5; possible D gene TRBD1, 5 bases. The germline V gene has CDR1 GTSNPN and CDR2 SVGIG (reference sequence). Trimming left V 1 base short and J 2 bases short, with 14 bases between. This CDR3 region has 15 residues. CDR3 loop: CAWSGGAGRQETQYF. The CDR3 DNA reads TGTGCCTGGAGTGGTGGGGCCGGGCGTCAAGAGACCCAGTACTTC.

This chain connects TRBV30 to TRBJ2-7; D possibly corresponds to TRBD2 (6 bases). Trimming took 1 base from V and 7 from J, leaving 17 bases between them. Germline V gene sequence: CDR1 GTSNPN, CDR2 SVGIG (reference sequence). This CDR3 has 14 amino acids. For the CDR3, the DNA is TGTGCCTGGAGTGAGGAGGGCGGGCTGGGGGAGCAGTACTTC. The encoded protein is CAWSEEGGLGEQYF.

At least ten counts were recorded for this clone. The chain carries TRBV4-3 and TRBJ2-1; TRBD1 might be the D (7 bases). The CDR3 totals 16 residues. Germline lookup yields CDR1 LGHNA and CDR2 YSLEER. Trimming cost V 2 bases and J 0 bases, with 11 bases left between them. This chain's CDR3 is CASSQRGDSSYNEQFF. Here the CDR3 DNA reads TGCGCCAGCAGCCAAAGGGGGGACAGCTCCTACAATGAGCAGTTCTTC.

This clone has just a few counts. J is TRBJ2-3 and V is TRBV7-6; 8 bases are shared with TRBD2. The V and J ends lost 5 bases and 3 bases, in that order; junction bases with no gene match: 10. From germline, CDR1 is SGHVS and CDR2 FNYEAQ. The CDR3 length is 16 residues. The CDR3: CASSPWGSGVTDTQYF. The CDR3 DNA reads as TGTGCCAGCAGCCCATGGGGTAGCGGGGTAACAGATACGCAGTATTTT. Full variable domain (outside the CDR3, taken from reference TRBV7-6 and TRBJ2-3): GAGVSQSPRYKVTKRGQDVALRCDPISGHVSLYWYRQALGQGPEFLTYFNYEAQQDKSGLPNDRFSAERPEGSISTLTIQRTEQRDSAMYRCASSPWGSGVTDTQYFGPGTRLTVL.